This passage covers 31 T cell receptor beta chains from one sample sequenced in a study of blood T cell repertoires in COVID-19. Clones were read by immunoSEQ multiplex PCR, and TCRdb kept only the in-frame ones, dropping some. The table includes some 700,000 clones, approximately 90% detected once. The sequenced sample was peripheral blood. These receptors all stem from a woman in her late teens or twenties with acute or convalescent COVID-19.

The chain has TRBV29-1 and TRBJ2-1, with 7 bases that match TRBD1. The CDR3 length is 12 residues. CDR1 and CDR2 from the germline V gene are SQVTM and ANQGSEA. V lost 5 bases to trimming and J lost 10 bases; unmatched junction nucleotides: 8. CDR3 sequence reads: CSVNTGAGEQFF. CDR3 nucleotides: TGCAGCGTTAACACAGGGGCAGGGGAGCAGTTCTTC.

The chain couples TRBV18 to TRBJ1-2; possibly TRBD1 for D (5 bases). Germline assignment: CDR1 KGHSH and CDR2 LQKENI. CDR3 size: 11 residues. Trimming left V 7 bases short and J 10 bases short, with 13 bases between. The CDR3 reads CASFAAGDYTF. CDR3 sequence (DNA): TGTGCCAGCTTTGCTGCGGGGGACTACACCTTC.

Turning to this clone: Within the sample, other DNA sequences also encode this same CDR3. J is TRBJ2-1 and V is TRBV9, with 8 nucleotides matching TRBD2. There are 16 residues in the CDR3. V dropped 2 bases and J dropped 3; count of bases not matched to a gene: 7. The germline CDR1 and CDR2 sequences are SGDLS and YYNGEE. The CDR3 is CASSVASGGSYNEQFF. The CDR3 nucleotides read TGTGCCAGCAGCGTGGCCAGCGGGGGAAGCTACAATGAGCAGTTCTTC.

V gene TRBV13 combines with J gene TRBJ1-4, with D unresolved. V lost 0 bases and J lost 3, with 11 bases in between. Looked up from germline, CDR1 is PRHDT and CDR2 is FYEKMQ (reference sequence). The CDR3 contains 16 residues. CDR3 loop: CASSLGTQASNEKLFF. DNA for the CDR3: TGTGCCAGCAGCTTAGGGACGCAGGCTTCTAATGAAAAACTGTTTTTT. Based on the CDR3 plus reference TRBV13 and TRBJ1-4, the full variable domain is AAGVIQSPRHLIKEKRETATLKCYPIPRHDTVYWYQQGPGQDPQFLISFYEKMQSDKGSIPDRFSAQQFSDYHSELNMSSLELGDSALYFCASSLGTQASNEKLFFGSGTQLSVL.

The chain recombines TRBV21-1 with TRBJ2-3; no check of the table's D call, TRBD2, against the DNA was made. TRBV21-1 is deemed a pseudogene. This CDR3 has 15 residues. Written as DNA, the CDR3 is TGTGCCAGCCCATCCCAGCGGGGGGGCTGGGATACGCAGTATTTT. This translates into CASPSQRGGWDTQYF.

V and J are TRBV6-5 and TRBJ1-2; D is possibly TRBD1 (5 bases). Trimming took off 9 bases at V and 2 bases at J, with 10 bases between the two ends. Germline CDR1 reads MNHEY; CDR2 reads SVGAGI. This CDR3 is 12 amino acids long. CDR3 sequence reads: CASYGGNYGYTF. The CDR3 DNA is TGTGCCAGTTATGGGGGGAACTATGGCTACACCTTC.

The V gene is TRBV24-1, the J gene TRBJ1-2; the D gene is possibly TRBD1 (6 bases). V was trimmed by 5 bases and J by 4 bases, leaving 16 bases between them. CDR3 length: 15 amino acids. The germline V gene has CDR1 KGHDR and CDR2 SFDVKD. DNA for the CDR3: TGTGCCACCAGTGCCGATGGACAGCCGGTCTATGGCTACACCTTC. Protein: CATSADGQPVYGYTF.

The chain uses TRBV18 and TRBJ2-4, with TRBD1 matching over 11 bases. V lost 4 bases and J lost 9; bases outside the gene matches: 14. The CDR3 length is 17 residues. Germline V gene lookup returns CDR1 KGHSH and CDR2 LQKENI. This chain's CDR3 is CASSRDPGQGVSGIQYF. The CDR3 DNA is TGTGCCAGCTCACGCGACCCGGGACAGGGGGTATCGGGCATTCAGTACTTC.

The gene calls are TRBV6-6 and TRBJ2-5, with TRBD1 matching 7 bases. Trimming took 6 bases from V and 4 from J; bases not matched to a gene: 11. This CDR3 has 15 residues. The V gene's germline CDR1 is MNHNY and CDR2 SVGAGI (reference sequence). The CDR3 region is CASRPGQDFAETQYF. CDR3 sequence (DNA): TGTGCCAGCAGACCCGGACAGGATTTCGCAGAGACCCAGTACTTC.

This clone was observed a single time. The chain couples TRBV6-2 or TRBV6-3 to TRBJ1-5; TRBD1 is a possible D gene (6 bases). The V and J ends lost 6 bases and 4 bases respectively, with 25 bases between them. Germline-derived CDR1 and CDR2 are MNHEY and SVGEGT. This CDR3 has 18 residues. This CDR3 is CASSQMGGGHLTNQPQHF. Written as DNA, the CDR3 is TGTGCCAGCAGCCAAATGGGGGGGGGACATCTAACTAATCAGCCCCAGCATTTT.

The chain links TRBV5-5 to TRBJ1-1; a weak D match, TRBD1 (6 bases). The CDR3 consists of 14 residues. CDR1 is SGHKS and CDR2 is YYEKEE in the germline V gene (reference sequence). The V end was cut by 0 bases, the J end by 4 bases, with 10 bases between. Here the CDR3 reads CASSLDMGATEAFF. CDR3 sequence (DNA): TGTGCCAGCAGCTTGGATATGGGGGCCACTGAAGCTTTCTTT.

V and J are TRBV7-2 and TRBJ2-3; D call uncertain. Germline CDR1 and CDR2: SGHTA and FQGNSA. Deletions cut 2 bases from V and 4 bases from J, with 10 bases between. This CDR3 spans 14 amino acids. CDR3 loop: CASSLQAGADTQYF. Here the CDR3 DNA reads TGTGCCAGCAGCTTACAAGCAGGCGCAGATACGCAGTATTTT.

The chain uses TRBV25-1 and TRBJ1-2; D ambiguous. In germline, CDR1 is MGHDK, CDR2 SYGVNS. V lost 2 bases and J 6 bases, leaving 16 bases between the germline ends. The CDR3 totals 15 residues. The CDR3, as DNA: TGTGCCAGCAGTGAAGTGGGTAGAGGGAGGGATGGCTACACCTTC. Residues: CASSEVGRGRDGYTF.

The chain carries TRBV6-2 or TRBV6-3 and TRBJ2-3, with D unresolved. V lost 5 bases and J 0 bases, leaving 12 bases between the germline ends. Germline values: CDR1 MNHEY, CDR2 SVGEGT. CDR3 size: 15 residues. The CDR3 loop is CASSTRETSTDTQYF. CDR3 bases: TGTGCCAGCAGTACCCGAGAGACAAGCACAGATACGCAGTATTTT.

This clone was picked up one time. The chain combines TRBV30 with TRBJ1-1; D possibly corresponds to TRBD1 (5 bases). Germline V gene sequence: CDR1 GTSNPN, CDR2 SVGIG (reference sequence). Trimming removed 1 base at V and 0 bases at J, with 12 bases between. The length of the CDR3 is 15 residues. In DNA form, the CDR3 reads TGTGCCTGGAGTGACTCCAGGGTGGTGAACACTGAAGCTTTCTTT. Translating it yields CAWSDSRVVNTEAFF.

The table lists this clone with a few counts. The V and J genes are TRBV3-1 (or the pseudogene TRBV3-2) and TRBJ2-7; possibly TRBD2 for D (7 bases). This CDR3 comprises 15 residues. V lost 1 base and J lost 4, with 14 bases in between. CDR1 is LGHDT, CDR2 YNNKEL, per germline (reference sequence). The DNA of the CDR3 is TGTGCCAGCAGCCAAGGCCCAGGGAGGGGGTACGAGCAGTACTTC. This encodes CASSQGPGRGYEQYF.

The chain links TRBV27 to TRBJ1-6; D remains unclear. Looked up from germline, CDR1 is MNHEY and CDR2 is SMNVEV (reference sequence). CDR3 length: 15 amino acids. V was clipped by 3 bases and J by 7 bases, with 13 bases between them. CDR3 residues: CASSLLVGLNSPLHF. The CDR3 DNA reads as TGTGCCAGCAGTTTGTTAGTCGGTTTGAATTCACCCCTCCACTTT.

The CDR3 protein is CASSTWGLMNTEAFF. For the CDR3, the DNA is TGTGCCAGCAGTACGTGGGGACTGATGAACACTGAAGCTTTCTTT. The V gene is TRBV5-8, the J gene TRBJ1-1, with a weak D call TRBD1 (5 bases). Germline V gene data show CDR1 as SGHTS and CDR2 as YDEGEE. The CDR3 loop spans 15 amino acids. Trimming pared 5 bases from V and 0 bases from J, leaving 14 bases between.

This chain joins TRBV11-3 and TRBJ2-3, with TRBD1 identical over 7 bases. This CDR3 contains 16 residues. After removal of 2 bases from V and 2 bases from J, the junction contained 7 bases not matched to a gene. Germline CDR1 reads SGHNT; CDR2 reads YENEEA. CDR3 in amino acids: CASSLRTGVDTDTQYF. As DNA, the CDR3 is TGTGCCAGCAGCTTAAGAACAGGGGTTGACACAGATACGCAGTATTTT. Supplemented by reference TRBV11-3 and TRBJ2-3, the full variable domain reads EAGVVQSPRYKIIEKKQPVAFWCNPISGHNTLYWYLQNLGQGPELLIRYENEEAVDDSQLPKDRFSAERLKGVDSTLKIQPAELGDSAVYLCASSLRTGVDTDTQYFGPGTRLTVL.

The CDR3 spells CASTQNRGEKLFF. The CDR3, as DNA: TGTGCCAGTACCCAGAACAGGGGCGAAAAACTGTTTTTT. The J gene is TRBJ1-4, the V gene TRBV19; TRBD1 matches at 7 bases. CDR1 and CDR2 (germline): LNHDA, SQIVND (reference sequence). The junction had 7 bases not matched to a gene; V was cut back by 7 bases and J by 8 bases. There are 13 residues in the CDR3.

V and J are TRBV30 and TRBJ1-2; D perhaps matches TRBD1 (5 bases). CDR1 GTSNPN and CDR2 SVGIG come from the germline V gene (reference sequence). With 3 bases removed from V and 4 bases from J, the gap between germline ends came to 12 bases. The CDR3 totals 13 residues. CDR3 loop: CAWSGGAPYGYTF. Here the CDR3 DNA reads TGTGCCTGGAGCGGAGGGGCCCCCTATGGCTACACCTTC.

The V and J genes are TRBV5-5 and TRBJ2-7; tentatively, D is TRBD2 (5 bases). Trimming removed 0 bases from V and 5 bases from J, with 12 bases in between. CDR3 size: 14 residues. The germline gives CDR1 SGHKS, CDR2 YYEKEE (reference sequence). The CDR3 DNA is TGTGCCAGCAGCTTGGTCCACCCGCGGGACGAGCAGTACTTC. The encoded protein is CASSLVHPRDEQYF.

The chain joins TRBV5-6 to TRBJ1-2; 8 bases are shared with TRBD1. The CDR3 loop spans 15 amino acids. J lost 7 bases, V lost 1 base, and 9 bases had no gene match. Germline V gene data show CDR1 as SGHDT and CDR2 as YYEEEE. The CDR3 DNA reads TGTGCCAGCAGCTTGATTTGGGACAGGTCGGTTGGCTACACCTTC. It codes for CASSLIWDRSVGYTF. Looking up the rest from reference TRBV5-6 and TRBJ1-2 gives the full variable domain: DAGVTQSPTHLIKTRGQQVTLRCSPKSGHDTVSWYQQALGQGPQFIFQYYEEEERQRGNFPDRFSGHQFPNYSSELNVNALLLGDSALYLCASSLIWDRSVGYTFGSGTRLTVV.

This clone was seen just once. The J gene is TRBJ2-7, the V gene TRBV5-4; TRBD1 agrees at 8 bases. Looked up from germline, CDR1 is SGHNT and CDR2 is YYREEE (reference sequence). Trimming took 4 bases from V and 3 from J; bases not matched to a gene: 6. The CDR3 is 14 residues long. The CDR3 nucleotides read TGTGCCAGCAGCAGGGGACAGGCAAACTACGAGCAGTACTTC. It yields the protein CASSRGQANYEQYF.

CDR3 loop: CASSGTAYEQYF. Written as DNA, the CDR3 is TGTGCCAGCAGCGGGACAGCCTACGAGCAGTACTTC. The rearrangement uses TRBV7-9 and TRBJ2-7, with 7 bases matching TRBD1. This CDR3 comprises 12 residues. Germline CDR1 is SEHNR and CDR2 is FQNEAQ (reference sequence). V lost 5 bases, J lost 2 bases, and 0 bases stayed unmatched.

The chain carries TRBV18 and TRBJ1-2; weak D call: TRBD1 (6 bases). V was clipped by 3 bases and J by 7 bases, with 15 bases between them. CDR3 size: 14 residues. Germline V gene data show CDR1 as KGHSH and CDR2 as LQKENI. CDR3 sequence reads: CASSPRTGSFGYTF. CDR3 coding DNA: TGTGCCAGCTCACCTAGAACAGGGTCTTTTGGCTACACCTTC.

The chain combines TRBV6-5 with TRBJ2-1, with TRBD1 as a possible D gene (6 bases). Germline V lookup: CDR1 MNHEY, CDR2 SVGAGI. The CDR3 is 12 amino acids. Trimming shortened V by 7 bases and J by 7 bases, and 11 bases separated the two germline ends. This chain's CDR3 is CASKGTGNEQFF. DNA of the CDR3: TGTGCCAGCAAAGGAACAGGGAATGAGCAGTTCTTC.

The chain uses TRBV5-4 and TRBJ1-4; D is possibly TRBD1 (5 bases). Germline V gene data show CDR1 as SGHNT and CDR2 as YYREEE (reference sequence). Trimming cost V 4 bases and J 4 bases, with 11 bases left between them. The CDR3 is 14 residues long. CDR3 DNA: TGTGCCAGCAGCGAGGGACTGCTTAATGAAAAACTGTTTTTT. Protein: CASSEGLLNEKLFF. The full variable domain, in which reference TRBV5-4 and TRBJ1-4 provide the parts outside the CDR3, is ETGVTQSPTHLIKTRGQQVTLRCSSQSGHNTVSWYQQALGQGPQFIFQYYREEENGRGNFPPRFSGLQFPNYSSELNVNALELDDSALYLCASSEGLLNEKLFFGSGTQLSVL.

As DNA, the CDR3 is TGTGCCAGCAGCTTGGCCCCCGGAGGAGCTTTCTTT. Translated, it gives CASSLAPGGAFF. The rearrangement uses TRBV5-6 and TRBJ1-1; D gene unclear. The length of the CDR3 is 12 residues. V was shortened by 0 bases and J by 10 bases, with 10 bases between the two germline ends. In germline, CDR1 is SGHDT, CDR2 YYEEEE.

The chain couples TRBV4-1 to TRBJ1-1; TRBD1 matches 11 bases. Germline CDR1 MGHRA, CDR2 YSYEKL. This CDR3 contains 14 residues. Trimming took 4 bases from V and 4 from J; bases not matched to a gene: 2. The chain's CDR3 is CASSLGTGGTEAFF. The CDR3 DNA follows: TGCGCCAGCAGCCTCGGGACAGGGGGCACTGAAGCTTTCTTT.

The J gene is TRBJ1-1, the V gene TRBV7-9; D not resolved. This CDR3 comprises 14 residues. Trimming cost V 5 bases and J 5 bases, with 15 bases left between them. The germline CDR1 and CDR2 sequences are SEHNR and FQNEAQ (reference sequence). CDR3 DNA sequence: TGTGCCAGCAGCAATAGGCATGGGAGTACTGAAGCTTTCTTT. Translation gives CASSNRHGSTEAFF.